The 10 T cell receptor beta chains below were found in one sample sequenced in a study of blood T cell repertoires in COVID-19 (dated by TCRdb to 2018 to 2021). Library creation used the immunoSEQ multiplex PCR assay. TCRdb took this table from immuneACCESS and kept in-frame rearrangements with V and J called. Such tables lack part of the clones; where checked against another copy, unresolved V genes explain under half of the gap, and the rest is unexplained. For this sample there are almost 200,000 clones; around 90% appear just once. Together, the top ten hold approximately 8.1% of the sample. Sequenced material: PBMCs or T cells enriched from blood (not recorded which). The receptors originated from a young woman who had recovered from COVID-19.

V gene TRBV24-1 combines with J gene TRBJ2-2, with a tentative D call TRBD1 (5 bases). Germline V CDR1 and CDR2: KGHDR, SFDVKD. With 5 bases removed from V and 0 bases from J, the gap between germline ends came to 9 bases. This CDR3 is 15 amino acids long. The CDR3 DNA sequence: TGTGCCACCAGTGGACAGAGACCGAACACCGGGGAGCTGTTTTTT. It is translated as CATSGQRPNTGELFF.

The chain recombines TRBV5-1 with TRBJ2-1, with a weak D call TRBD1 (6 bases). The V and J ends lost 3 bases and 2 bases respectively, with 15 bases between them. CDR1 and CDR2 (germline): SGHRS, YFSETQ. This CDR3 is built from 16 residues. The CDR3 spells CASSSVATGPYNEQFF. DNA for the CDR3: TGCGCCAGCAGCTCGGTTGCGACAGGCCCCTACAATGAGCAGTTCTTC.

V gene TRBV7-9 combines with J gene TRBJ2-5; 9 positions agree with TRBD2. CDR3 length: 17 residues. The V segment lost 4 bases and the J segment 4 bases; nucleotides outside the gene matches: 13. Germline V gene lookup returns CDR1 SEHNR and CDR2 FQNEAQ (reference sequence). Written as DNA, the CDR3 is TGTGCCAGCAGCTCGTCTAATCGCGGGGGGGCCCGAGAGACCCAGTACTTC. Residues: CASSSSNRGGARETQYF.

This clone was detected only once. The chain is built from TRBV7-2 and TRBJ2-2, with D possibly being TRBD2 (6 bases). Per germline, CDR1 SGHTA and CDR2 FQGNSA. Trimming removed 7 bases at V and 7 bases at J, with 16 bases between. CDR3 length equals 14 residues. This CDR3 is CASNSAGSNGELFF. The CDR3 DNA sequence: TGTGCCAGCAATTCAGCGGGTTCTAACGGGGAGCTGTTTTTT.

V and J are TRBV5-1 and TRBJ2-2, with TRBD1 as a possible D gene (5 bases). CDR1 and CDR2 from the germline V gene are SGHRS and YFSETQ. The CDR3 runs to 16 residues. Trimming stripped 1 base from V and 4 bases from J, with 14 bases between. CDR3 sequence: CASSLYAGSVTGELFF. The CDR3 nucleotides are TGCGCCAGCAGCTTGTATGCAGGGTCGGTCACCGGGGAGCTGTTTTTT.

This clone has only one observation. This chain joins TRBV4-1 and TRBJ1-1; D is unclear. The CDR3 length is 15 residues. The germline CDR1 and CDR2 sequences are MGHRA and YSYEKL. V dropped 0 bases and J dropped 5 bases, with 13 bases sitting between them. CDR3 region: CASSQDFPARTEAFF. Here the CDR3 DNA reads TGCGCCAGCAGCCAAGATTTCCCAGCTAGGACTGAAGCTTTCTTT.

The chain joins TRBV4-2 to TRBJ2-1, with D hard to call. The V end was cut by 0 bases, the J end by 5 bases, with 5 bases between. The CDR3 is 13 amino acids. Germline CDR1 is LGHNA and CDR2 is YNFKEQ. CDR3 residues: CASSQDSHNEQFF. In DNA, the CDR3 is TGTGCCAGCAGCCAAGATAGCCACAATGAGCAGTTCTTC.

CDR3: CASSSGGAGVGNIQYF. CDR3 in DNA: TGTGCCAGCAGCTCCGGTGGAGCGGGGGTGGGAAACATTCAGTACTTC. The chain links TRBV9 to TRBJ2-4; 8 bases map to TRBD2. The length of the CDR3 is 16 residues. Trimming at V came to 4 bases and at J to 6 bases, leaving 12 bases not matched to a gene. CDR1 and CDR2 (germline): SGDLS, YYNGEE.

The rearrangement uses TRBV9 and TRBJ2-3; 8 positions agree with TRBD1. Trimming cost V 3 bases and J 1 base; bases outside gene matches: 13. Germline CDR1 is SGDLS and CDR2 is YYNGEE. The CDR3 sequence is 18 residues long. CDR3 sequence reads: CASSGTGLGGSGTDTQYF. Here the CDR3 DNA reads TGTGCCAGCAGCGGGACAGGGTTAGGGGGTTCGGGCACAGATACGCAGTATTTT.

The chain links TRBV18 to TRBJ1-5, with TRBD1 matching over 7 bases. V lost 6 bases to trimming and J lost 8 bases; unmatched junction nucleotides: 7. Germline loops: CDR1 KGHSH, CDR2 LQKENI. This CDR3 comprises 13 residues. The CDR3 here is CASSRQGLEPQHF. CDR3 bases: TGTGCCAGCTCTCGACAGGGTTTGGAGCCCCAGCATTTT.